The entry below describes one T cell receptor beta chain. Its antigen is undetermined. Method: immunoSEQ multiplex PCR; TCRdb's copy keeps in-frame clones and lacks some. The profile covers about 160,000 clones, with around nine tenths appearing a single time and just under 3% taken by the ten largest. Germline V CDR1 and CDR2: MDHEN, SYDVKM. V gave up 6 bases and J gave up 4 bases; unmatched junction bases: 8. The CDR3 runs 14 residues. These data belong to a study of cytomegalovirus exposure and HLA in healthy donors. Points from the study as a whole: A classifier reportedly called cytomegalovirus status with high sensitivity and specificity. Researchers catalogued around 150 TCR beta chains as cytomegalovirus-associated. Specificity of three CMV-associated chains for CMV antigens was verified in vitro. Whilst most TCR sequences proved rare, a subset of public TCRs occurred across many donors.

The chain carries TRBV28 and TRBJ1-1, with 7 nucleotides matching TRBD1. The sequenced sample was PBMCs. This clonotype originated in a man between 18 and 35 years old in good health and CMV-seronegative. As DNA, the CDR3 is TGTGCCAGCAGCCCTGCGACAGGGCGCACTGAAGCTTTCTTT. Translated, it gives CASSPATGRTEAFF. The full variable domain, rest sourced from reference TRBV28 and TRBJ1-1, is DVKVTQSSRYLVKRTGEKVFLECVQDMDHENMFWYRQDPGLGLRLIYFSYDVKMKEKGDIPEGYSVSREKKERFSLILESASTNQTSMYLCASSPATGRTEAFFGQGTRLTVV.